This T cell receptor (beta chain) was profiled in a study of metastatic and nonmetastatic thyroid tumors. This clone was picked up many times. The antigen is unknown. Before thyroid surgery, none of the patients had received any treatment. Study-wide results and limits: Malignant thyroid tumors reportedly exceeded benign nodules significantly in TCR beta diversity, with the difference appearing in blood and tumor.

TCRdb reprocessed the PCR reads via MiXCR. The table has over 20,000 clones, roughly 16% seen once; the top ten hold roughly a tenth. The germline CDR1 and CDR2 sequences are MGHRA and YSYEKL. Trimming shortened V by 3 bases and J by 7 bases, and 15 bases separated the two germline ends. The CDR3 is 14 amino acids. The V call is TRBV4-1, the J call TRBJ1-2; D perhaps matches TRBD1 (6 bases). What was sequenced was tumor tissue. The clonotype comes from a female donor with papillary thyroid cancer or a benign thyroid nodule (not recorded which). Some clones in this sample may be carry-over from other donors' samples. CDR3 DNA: TGCGCCAGCAGCCAGGGAGCAGGGGCGGGTGGCTACACCTTC. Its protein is CASSQGAGAGGYTF.